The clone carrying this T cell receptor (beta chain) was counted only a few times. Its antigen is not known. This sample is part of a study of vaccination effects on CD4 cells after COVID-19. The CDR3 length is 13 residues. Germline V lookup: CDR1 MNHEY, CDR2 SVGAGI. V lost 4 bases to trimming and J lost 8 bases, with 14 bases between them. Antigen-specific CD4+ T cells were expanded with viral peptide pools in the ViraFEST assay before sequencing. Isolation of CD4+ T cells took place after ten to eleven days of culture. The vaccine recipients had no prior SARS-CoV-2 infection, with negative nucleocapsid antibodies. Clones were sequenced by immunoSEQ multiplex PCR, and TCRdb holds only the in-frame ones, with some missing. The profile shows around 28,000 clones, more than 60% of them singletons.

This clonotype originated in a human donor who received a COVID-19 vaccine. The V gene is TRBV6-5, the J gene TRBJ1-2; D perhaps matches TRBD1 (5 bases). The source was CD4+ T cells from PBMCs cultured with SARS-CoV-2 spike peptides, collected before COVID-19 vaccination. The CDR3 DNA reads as TGTGCCAGCAGTTGGGGGGGTGGTGGGGGCTACACCTTC. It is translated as CASSWGGGGGYTF.